This paragraph covers one TCR beta chain sequence. Terminally differentiated effector memory CD45RA+ cells were excluded by CCR7 positive selection of CD45RO-negative cells. The sample comes from a study of shared clonotypes between healthy human individuals. Study overall: A couple of women and a few men aged 18 to 49 served as donors.

V lost 0 bases, J lost 6 bases, and 21 bases lay in between. Germline values: CDR1 SGHTA, CDR2 FQGNSA. The CDR3 extends over 18 amino acids. Generated by immunoSEQ multiplex PCR, the TCRdb table keeps only in-frame clones and is missing some. The sample holds some 2,100,000 clones; about 93% are singletons and the top ten take 1.7%. This receptor was obtained from a man aged 18 to 35 in good health. Some clones in this sample may be carry-over from other donors' samples. The specimen was naive CD8+ T cells from PBMCs. The chain combines TRBV7-2 with TRBJ2-4, with a tentative D call TRBD2 (6 bases). The CDR3 sequence: CASSLAHLGGRFGNIQYF. DNA for the CDR3: TGTGCCAGCAGCTTAGCGCATTTGGGGGGACGTTTTGGAAACATTCAGTACTTC. The full variable domain, its missing parts supplied by reference TRBV7-2 and TRBJ2-4, is GAGVSQSPSNKVTEKGKDVELRCDPISGHTALYWYRQSLGQGLEFLIYFQGNSAPDKSGLPSDRFSAERTGGSVSTLTIQRTQQEDSAVYLCASSLAHLGGRFGNIQYFGAGTRLSVL.